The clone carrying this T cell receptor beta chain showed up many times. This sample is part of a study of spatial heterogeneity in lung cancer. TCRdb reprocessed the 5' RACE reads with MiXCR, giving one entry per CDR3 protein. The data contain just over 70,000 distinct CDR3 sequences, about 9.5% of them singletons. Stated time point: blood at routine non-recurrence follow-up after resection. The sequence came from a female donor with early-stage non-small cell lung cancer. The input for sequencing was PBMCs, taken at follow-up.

The CDR3 loop is CASSPTGQGYSPLHF. CDR3 nucleotides: TGTGCCAGCAGTCCTACCGGACAGGGTTATTCACCCCTCCACTTT. The chain carries TRBV12-3 or TRBV12-4 and TRBJ1-6, with TRBD1 matching 8 bases. J lost 8 bases, V lost 5 bases, and 8 bases had no gene match. The length of the CDR3 is 15 residues.